This T cell receptor beta chain originates from a study of blood T cells in healthy people across ages. At least 6 micrograms of total RNA were extracted per sample. Note on this clonotype: What it recognizes is unknown.

The germline gives CDR1 DFQATT, CDR2 SNEGSKA (reference sequence). The CDR3 loop spans 15 amino acids. Trimming stripped 6 bases from V and 0 bases from J, with 18 bases between. Using a J-beta primer mix together with a sample-barcoded 5' primer, a second PCR was run for roughly 6 to 11 cycles. Each single sample gave us at least 2.5 million CDR3-containing paired-end reads. TCRdb reprocessed the 5' RACE reads with MiXCR, giving one entry per CDR3 protein. The sample shows 600,000 or so distinct CDR3 sequences, approximately 30% of them seen only once. Findings and caveats of the study: The study lacked donor CMV status, which possibly confounded expanded clonotype changes. Among long-lived donors, naive CD4+ cells were more numerous and diversity higher than in aged donors.

This receptor was obtained from a woman of 80 years or more in good health. V is TRBV20-1 and J is TRBJ2-7; D call uncertain. Sequenced sample: blood. The CDR3 region is CSATLPDRFSYEQYF. The CDR3 DNA follows: TGCAGTGCCACTCTGCCGGACCGGTTCTCCTACGAGCAGTACTTC.